These T cell receptor beta chains were read from a single sample in a study of response to subunit inactivated influenza vaccine. TCRdb reanalysed the RT-PCR reads using MiXCR and keeps one entry per CDR3 protein. This sample carries 500,000 to 550,000 distinct CDR3 sequences, about 7.2% of them seen once, and the ten largest clones take less than 15%. The material was PBMCs from blood, obtained less than 25 months after vaccination. These receptors all stem from a man between 50 and 70 years old who received an inactivated influenza vaccine. CDR3s include the opening cysteine and the closing phenylalanine or tryptophan. A D gene is named only where the DNA matches it firmly. The size entry is marked missing in some rows and otherwise reads once, few, many or a size class.

abundance,j_gene,v_gene,d_gene,CDR3nt,CDR3aa
few,TRBJ2-7,TRBV29-1,TRBD1,TGCAGCGTTTCGGGACAGGGGCGAACCTACGAGCAGTACTTC,CSVSGQGRTYEQYF
NA,TRBJ2-1,TRBV11-2,TRBD2,TGTGCCAGCAGCCCCGGGACTAGCGGGGGGGCCGGTGAGCAGTTCTTC,CASSPGTSGGAGEQFF
many,TRBJ2-3,TRBV5-1,TRBD2,TGCGCCAGCAGCTTGGTCGAGGGTAGCGGGAGTCTTTTAGATACGCAGTATTTT,CASSLVEGSGSLLDTQYF
NA,TRBJ2-1,TRBV4-3,TRBD1,TGCGCCAGCAGCCAAGGATGGGGACAGGTTACCAATGAGCAGTTCTTC,CASSQGWGQVTNEQFF
NA,TRBJ1-2,TRBV7-9,TRBD1,TGTGCCAGCAGCGAACAGGGGACTAACTATGGCTACACCTTC,CASSEQGTNYGYTF
many,TRBJ2-7,TRBV29-1,NA,TGCAGCGTTGAAGGCAGGAGTCCCTACGAGCAGTACTTC,CSVEGRSPYEQYF
NA,TRBJ2-7,TRBV27,NA,TGTGCCAGCAGTTTGTCCCCCTACCGGGCTAGTCAAAACGAGCAGTACTTC,CASSLSPYRASQNEQYF
many,TRBJ2-3,TRBV27,NA,TGTGCCAGCAGTTCGAGACCAAAGACAGATACGCAGTATTTT,CASSSRPKTDTQYF
few,TRBJ1-2,TRBV30,NA,TGTGCCTGGAGTGATTATCTCCAGCAGAATGGCTACACCTTC,CAWSDYLQQNGYTF
many,TRBJ2-7,TRBV5-6,NA,TGTGCCAGCAGCTTGGCCTGGGGCACTGAGTTCTACGAGCAGTACTTC,CASSLAWGTEFYEQYF
many,TRBJ2-3,TRBV14,NA,TGTGCCAGCAGCCAAGATCCCTTTAGGGATACGCAGTATTTT,CASSQDPFRDTQYF
many,TRBJ2-7,TRBV7-3,NA,TGTGCCAGCAGCTTAAGTGGGGGAGTAAGCGAGCAGTACTTC,CASSLSGGVSEQYF
many,TRBJ2-7,TRBV20-1,TRBD1,TGCAGTGCTAGCTTTACCGGACAGGCTCGCGAGCAGTACTTC,CSASFTGQAREQYF
NA,TRBJ1-6,TRBV20-1,NA,TGCAGTGCTAGAGGTGGGGGTGGTAATTCACCCCTCCACTTT,CSARGGGGNSPLHF
many,TRBJ2-1,TRBV9,TRBD2,TGTGCCAGCAGCGATCGAGCGGGGCCCTACAATGAGCAGTTCTTC,CASSDRAGPYNEQFF
NA,TRBJ2-3,TRBV6-2/TRBV6-3,NA,TGTGCCAGCAGTCCCCGTCGGGGTACGCAGTATTTT,CASSPRRGTQYF
few,TRBJ2-5,TRBV20-1,TRBD2,TGCAGTGCTAGATCCGGGACTAGCGGGAGAGAGACCCAGTACTTC,CSARSGTSGRETQYF
many,TRBJ2-5,TRBV5-1,TRBD2,TGCGCCAGCAGCTCGGGACTAGATGGGACCCAGTACTTC,CASSSGLDGTQYF
NA,TRBJ2-3,TRBV7-9,NA,TGTGCCAGCAGCTGGATACAGGGTCTAGATACGCAGTATTTT,CASSWIQGLDTQYF
few,TRBJ1-1,TRBV20-1,NA,TGCAGTGCTAGGGGGAGCGGGGCCGGGAACACTGAAGCTTTCTTT,CSARGSGAGNTEAFF
few,TRBJ2-2,TRBV7-8,NA,TGTGCCAGCAGCTTAGGGGATTGGACCGGGGAGCTGTTTTTT,CASSLGDWTGELFF
NA,TRBJ2-7,TRBV7-6,TRBD2,TGTGCCAGCAGCTTAGGTCCGGCTAGCGGGAGAGGCGAGCAGTACTTC,CASSLGPASGRGEQYF
NA,TRBJ2-5,TRBV5-1,TRBD1,TGCGCCAGCAGCTCGTCGACAGGGGCTGGGGAGACCCAGTACTTC,CASSSSTGAGETQYF
NA,TRBJ2-5,TRBV20-1,TRBD2,TGCAGTGCTAGCGCGGGGGGGCTTTTAGAGACCCAGTACTTC,CSASAGGLLETQYF
NA,TRBJ2-1,TRBV20-1,TRBD2,TGCAGTGCCCAAGGGACTAGCGGGAGTAAGTTCTTC,CSAQGTSGSKFF
few,TRBJ1-1,TRBV18,NA,TGTGCCAGCTCACGGCAGGGGCCGAACACTGAAGCTTTCTTT,CASSRQGPNTEAFF
NA,TRBJ2-3,TRBV6-2/TRBV6-3,TRBD2,TGTGCCAGCAGTTACGGCTCTAGCGGGGGGGCCACAGATACGCAGTATTTT,CASSYGSSGGATDTQYF